These 7 T cell receptor beta chains share one sample of origin, sequenced in a study of blood T cells in healthy people across ages. Sample-barcoded 5' priming and a J-beta primer mix drove a second PCR of roughly 6 to 12 cycles. TCRdb recomputed calls from the 5' RACE reads with MiXCR, one row per CDR3 protein. The sample consists of about a million distinct CDR3 sequences, roughly half of them appearing once. The material sequenced was blood. The receptors originated from a woman aged 60-75 years in good health.

This clonotype was counted only a few times. The V gene is TRBV10-3, the J gene TRBJ2-5, with TRBD1 identical over 9 bases. The CDR3 covers 14 residues. The ends lost 6 bases at V and 5 bases at J; junction bases unmatched: 7. Germline V gene data show CDR1 as ENHRY and CDR2 as SYGVKD. The CDR3 nucleotides read TGTGCCATCAGCCGGGACAGGGCTCAGGAGACCCAGTACTTC. This encodes CAISRDRAQETQYF.

V is TRBV9 and J is TRBJ1-1; no clear D gene. CDR3 length: 13 residues. The ends were cut back, 5 bases at V and 4 bases at J, with 12 bases in the middle. Germline-derived CDR1 and CDR2 are SGDLS and YYNGEE. CDR3: CASRNSLGTEAFF. The CDR3 nucleotides read TGTGCCAGCAGAAACTCCCTGGGCACTGAAGCTTTCTTT.

With respect to this clonotype: At one boundary the junction diverges from the germline segment, which might be a read error. The CDR3 region has the DNA TGTGCCAGCTCACCACGTACCACCTCCTTCAATGAGCAGTTCTTC. Protein: CASSPRTTSFNEQFF. The chain links TRBV18 to TRBJ2-1; D remains ambiguous. CDR3 length: 15 residues. Germline lookup yields CDR1 KGHSH and CDR2 LQKENI.

Only a few counts were recorded for this clonotype. The rearrangement links TRBV28 to TRBJ2-1; TRBD1 agrees at 8 bases. Germline-derived CDR1 and CDR2 are MDHEN and SYDVKM. V lost 6 bases to trimming and J lost 3 bases; unmatched junction nucleotides: 7. CDR3 length equals 15 residues. CDR3 amino acids: CASRMTGVGYNEQFF. CDR3 DNA sequence: TGTGCCAGCAGAATGACAGGGGTTGGCTACAATGAGCAGTTCTTC.

This chain uses TRBV4-2 with TRBJ2-5, with 11 bases fitting TRBD2. This CDR3 is built from 16 residues. Germline lookup yields CDR1 LGHNA and CDR2 YNFKEQ. The trim removed 4 bases at V and 3 bases at J, leaving 7 bases unmatched. CDR3 region: CASSRVAGGRKETQYF. The CDR3 DNA is TGTGCCAGCAGCCGGGTAGCGGGAGGGCGGAAAGAGACCCAGTACTTC.

The chain joins TRBV6-2 or TRBV6-3 to TRBJ2-1; 9 positions match TRBD2. This CDR3 is built from 16 residues. CDR1 and CDR2 (germline): MNHEY, SVGEGT. With 6 bases clipped from V and 4 bases from J, the junction kept 10 bases outside the gene matches. The CDR3 protein is CASRRGTSLGYNEQFF. The CDR3 DNA reads TGTGCCAGCAGGCGGGGGACTAGCTTGGGGTACAATGAGCAGTTCTTC.

Only a few counts were recorded for this clonotype. The chain is built from TRBV3-1 and TRBJ1-6; D gene uncertain. In germline, CDR1 is LGHDT, CDR2 YNNKEL (reference sequence). The V end was cut by 4 bases, the J end by 5 bases, with 9 bases between. The CDR3 extends over 14 amino acids. The CDR3 DNA reads TGTGCCAGCAGCCCCTACACAAATAATTCACCCCTCCACTTT. Amino acid sequence: CASSPYTNNSPLHF.